These T cell receptor beta chains were read from a single sample in a study of shared clonotypes between healthy human individuals. Using immunoSEQ multiplex PCR, the repertoire was profiled, and TCRdb retains in-frame clones only, with some absent. The sample includes about 1.5 million clones, approximately 98% of them seen just once. Sequencing was carried out using naive CD4+ T cells sorted from blood. These receptors all come from a young man in good health. The CDR3 runs from the conserved cysteine through the conserved F or W. Fields, in order: clone size, V gene, D gene, J gene, CDR3 protein, CDR3 DNA. D genes are given only for firm matches. Only part of the rows carry a size: once, few, many, or a class if the clone is expanded.

NA	TRBV7-2	TRBD2	TRBJ2-7	CASSLDVGRLAEQYF	TGTGCCAGCAGCTTAGATGTCGGGAGGCTTGCCGAGCAGTACTTC
NA	TRBV9	NA	TRBJ1-5	CASSVDAYSNQPQHF	TGTGCCAGCAGCGTAGATGCATATAGCAATCAGCCCCAGCATTTT
NA	TRBV2	NA	TRBJ1-2	CASSDGAAPPTF	TGTGCCAGCAGTGATGGGGCCGCTCCTCCCACCTTC
NA	TRBV9	TRBD2	TRBJ2-5	CASSVGLAGAGKETQYF	TGTGCCAGCAGCGTAGGCCTAGCGGGAGCTGGGAAAGAGACCCAGTACTTC
NA	TRBV4-1	NA	TRBJ2-7	CASSQVTRGVLLYEQYF	TGCGCCAGCAGCCAAGTTACGCGAGGGGTTCTTTTGTACGAGCAGTACTTC
NA	TRBV28	NA	TRBJ2-1	CASSPGGGYNEQFF	TGTGCCAGCAGCCCTGGAGGTGGGTACAATGAGCAGTTCTTC
NA	TRBV14	NA	TRBJ2-5	CASSLLGRIQETQYF	TGTGCCAGCAGCCTGCTCGGGCGGATCCAAGAGACCCAGTACTTC
NA	TRBV19	TRBD1	TRBJ1-2	CASSPGQGAVGYTF	TGTGCCAGTAGCCCGGGACAGGGGGCGGTTGGCTACACCTTC
NA	TRBV27	TRBD2	TRBJ2-7	CASSLLAGGPAGEQYF	TGTGCCAGCAGCTTACTAGCGGGAGGGCCGGCCGGCGAGCAGTACTTC
once	TRBV5-1	TRBD2	TRBJ2-3	CASRAGTSREDTQYF	TGCGCCAGCAGGGCCGGGACTAGCAGAGAAGATACGCAGTATTTT
NA	TRBV5-1	TRBD2	TRBJ2-7	CASRVGGRNYEQYF	TGCGCCAGCAGGGTAGGCGGGAGGAATTACGAGCAGTACTTC
NA	TRBV7-2	NA	TRBJ2-3	CASSLAFDSVSTDTQYF	TGTGCCAGCAGCTTAGCGTTCGACAGCGTGAGTACAGATACGCAGTATTTT
once	TRBV7-2	NA	TRBJ2-2	CASRNGPAVTGELFF	TGTGCCAGCAGAAATGGACCAGCAGTCACCGGGGAGCTGTTTTTT
once	TRBV20-1	NA	TRBJ2-7	CSAKGPEQYF	TGCAGTGCTAAAGGGCCCGAGCAGTACTTC
NA	TRBV29-1	NA	TRBJ1-2	CSVGRDSLNGGYTF	TGCAGCGTTGGGAGAGACAGCCTTAATGGTGGCTACACCTTC